The 28 T cell receptor beta chains below come from one sample, sequenced in a study of T cell changes during pregnancy in multiple sclerosis. Using immunoSEQ multiplex PCR, the repertoire was profiled, and TCRdb retains in-frame clones only, with some absent. The table lists under 45,000 clones, more than 90% of them singletons. This specimen was CD8+ T cells from peripheral blood mononuclear cells, taken in the third trimester of pregnancy. The receptors shown here come from a female donor with multiple sclerosis, enrolled in a pregnancy study.

This chain uses TRBV7-6 with TRBJ2-7, with 9 bases fitting TRBD1. Per germline, CDR1 SGHVS and CDR2 FNYEAQ. This CDR3 is 18 amino acids long. V was clipped by 1 base and J by 0 bases; unmatched bases: 10. The CDR3: CASSLGVGGQGFSYEQYF. As DNA, the CDR3 is TGTGCCAGCAGCTTAGGAGTAGGGGGACAGGGATTCTCCTACGAGCAGTACTTC.

This sequence joins TRBV2 and TRBJ2-7; 8 positions agree with TRBD2. Germline V gene sequence: CDR1 SNHLY, CDR2 FYNNEI. The ends lost 7 bases at V and 3 bases at J; junction bases unmatched: 5. The CDR3 spans 13 residues. CDR3 amino acids: CASTTSGSYEQYF. The CDR3 DNA reads as TGTGCCAGCACAACCAGCGGGAGCTACGAGCAGTACTTC.

The V gene is TRBV4-1, the J gene TRBJ2-7; the D gene is possibly TRBD1 (5 bases). V was pared by 1 base and J by 0 bases, with 13 bases between. Germline-derived CDR1 and CDR2 are MGHRA and YSYEKL. This CDR3 comprises 16 residues. The CDR3 sequence is CASSQASQGLSYEQYF. The CDR3 DNA is TGCGCCAGCAGCCAAGCCAGTCAGGGTCTCTCCTACGAGCAGTACTTC.

The CDR3 sequence: CASAGGTNEKLFF. In nucleotides, the CDR3 is TGTGCCAGCGCAGGGGGCACTAATGAAAAACTGTTTTTT. J is TRBJ1-4 and V is TRBV5-6; 8 nucleotides match TRBD1. In germline, CDR1 is SGHDT, CDR2 YYEEEE. The V gene end was trimmed by 7 bases and the J gene end by 2 bases; junction bases not matched to a gene: 1. This CDR3 region has 13 residues.

This chain links TRBV27 with TRBJ2-3, with D perhaps TRBD1 (6 bases). V lost 11 bases and J 4 bases, leaving 13 bases between the germline ends. Germline CDR1 MNHEY, CDR2 SMNVEV (reference sequence). This CDR3 spans 12 amino acids. CDR3 residues: CAVRTVPDTQYF. In DNA form, the CDR3 reads TGTGCCGTCAGGACAGTCCCAGATACGCAGTATTTT.

The V call is TRBV28, the J call TRBJ1-5; possible D gene TRBD1, 5 bases. This CDR3 contains 16 residues. V dropped 6 bases and J dropped 3 bases, with 18 bases sitting between them. CDR1 is MDHEN, CDR2 SYDVKM, per germline. The CDR3 nucleotides read TGTGCCAGCAGCAGTCCTCTGGGGGGAAACAATCAGCCCCAGCATTTT. Translation gives CASSSPLGGNNQPQHF.

The V call is TRBV19, the J call TRBJ2-5; a possible D gene is TRBD1 (5 bases). The V end was cut by 4 bases, the J end by 0 bases, with 12 bases between. The CDR3 runs to 15 residues. Germline V CDR1 and CDR2: LNHDA, SQIVND (reference sequence). The CDR3 reads CASSTMGLYQETQYF. The CDR3 bases are TGTGCCAGTAGTACCATGGGGCTCTACCAAGAGACCCAGTACTTC.

The chain recombines TRBV19 with TRBJ2-2; no definite D call. Germline-derived CDR1 and CDR2 are LNHDA and SQIVND (reference sequence). CDR3 length: 14 residues. The V end was cut by 0 bases, the J end by 8 bases, with 10 bases between. This chain's CDR3 is CASSIDGEPGELFF. DNA for the CDR3: TGTGCCAGTAGTATAGATGGAGAGCCAGGGGAGCTGTTTTTT.

The J gene is TRBJ1-2, the V gene TRBV27; 8 bases are a match to TRBD1. This CDR3 comprises 12 residues. Germline V gives CDR1 MNHEY, CDR2 SMNVEV (reference sequence). Germline trimming cut 5 bases from V and 6 bases from J; bases unmatched to any gene: 2. The CDR3 reads CASSPGGHGYTF. The CDR3 DNA reads TGTGCCAGCAGTCCAGGGGGCCATGGCTACACCTTC.

The gene calls are TRBV13 and TRBJ1-1; D is unclear. The V gene lost 1 base and the J gene lost 4 bases, with 10 bases spanning the gap. The CDR3 is made up of 14 amino acids. Germline V gene data show CDR1 as PRHDT and CDR2 as FYEKMQ (reference sequence). In nucleotides, the CDR3 is TGTGCCAGCAGCTTAGATGGCTCGGGCACTGAAGCTTTCTTT. Protein sequence: CASSLDGSGTEAFF.

This clone appeared a few times. J is TRBJ2-5 and V is TRBV7-6; maybe TRBD2 (5 bases). This CDR3 spans 14 amino acids. Deletions cut 2 bases from V and 4 bases from J, with 11 bases between. CDR1 and CDR2 (germline): SGHVS, FNYEAQ. The CDR3 DNA reads TGTGCCAGCAGCTTATTTGGCGGAGGAGAGACCCAGTACTTC. This sequence encodes CASSLFGGGETQYF.

The chain carries TRBV7-2 and TRBJ1-1, with 7 bases matching TRBD1. Germline trimming cut 4 bases from V and 7 bases from J; bases unmatched to any gene: 9. CDR3 length: 14 amino acids. The germline CDR1 and CDR2 sequences are SGHTA and FQGNSA. The DNA of the CDR3 is TGTGCCAGCAGCTCCCGGGACAGAGAATTTGAAGCTTTCTTT. Its protein product is CASSSRDREFEAFF.

V and J are TRBV5-5 and TRBJ1-1; no clear D. Germline assignment: CDR1 SGHKS and CDR2 YYEKEE (reference sequence). V was clipped by 0 bases and J by 4 bases, with 10 bases between them. The CDR3 has 14 amino acids. The CDR3 coding sequence is TGTGCCAGCAGCTTGGGGCAGGTCCTCACTGAAGCTTTCTTT. It encodes CASSLGQVLTEAFF.

The rearrangement links TRBV5-8 to TRBJ2-1, with 9 positions matching TRBD1. This CDR3 region has 15 residues. Per the germline V gene, CDR1 is SGHTS and CDR2 is YDEGEE. V dropped 4 bases and J dropped 9; count of bases not matched to a gene: 11. CDR3 bases: TGTGCCAGCAGCGCGGACAGGGGAATTTTTATTGAGCAGTTCTTC. Translated: CASSADRGIFIEQFF.

This chain joins TRBV9 and TRBJ2-1, with 13 bases identical to TRBD2. With 2 bases clipped from V and 1 base from J, the junction kept 6 bases outside the gene matches. In germline, CDR1 is SGDLS, CDR2 YYNGEE. The CDR3 totals 18 residues. CDR3 in DNA: TGTGCCAGCAGCGTTCGGACTAGCGGGAGAGGGTCCTACAATGAGCAGTTCTTC. Translated: CASSVRTSGRGSYNEQFF.

V usage is TRBV18 and J usage is TRBJ2-7, with TRBD2 identical over 16 bases. V dropped 4 bases and J dropped 2; count of bases not matched to a gene: 2. This CDR3 contains 16 residues. CDR1 and CDR2 from the germline V gene are KGHSH and LQKENI. CDR3 in amino acids: CASSRGTSGRAYEQYF. The CDR3 DNA reads as TGTGCCAGCTCACGAGGGACTAGCGGGAGGGCCTACGAGCAGTACTTC.

V gene TRBV5-1 combines with J gene TRBJ2-7; D possibly corresponds to TRBD1 (6 bases). With 3 bases removed from V and 7 bases from J, the gap between germline ends came to 8 bases. Per the germline V gene, CDR1 is SGHRS and CDR2 is YFSETQ. This CDR3 comprises 11 residues. CDR3: CASSSGVEQYF. CDR3 coding DNA: TGCGCCAGCAGCTCAGGGGTGGAGCAGTACTTC.

The chain's CDR3 is CASSLGGGGSADTQYF. DNA of the CDR3: TGCGCCAGCAGCTTGGGCGGTGGCGGGAGCGCAGATACGCAGTATTTT. V usage is TRBV5-1 and J usage is TRBJ2-3; 7 bases map to TRBD2. CDR3 size: 16 residues. The germline V gene encodes CDR1 SGHRS and CDR2 YFSETQ. Trimming at V came to 0 bases and at J to 4 bases, leaving 8 bases not matched to a gene. The full variable domain, in which reference TRBV5-1 and TRBJ2-3 provide the parts outside the CDR3, is KAGVTQTPRYLIKTRGQQVTLSCSPISGHRSVSWYQQTPGQGLQFLFEYFSETQRNKGNFPGRFSGRQFSNSRSEMNVSTLELGDSALYLCASSLGGGGSADTQYFGPGTRLTVL.

The chain is built from TRBV19 and TRBJ1-5; 10 nucleotides agree with TRBD1. CDR1 is LNHDA, CDR2 SQIVND, per germline (reference sequence). This CDR3 has 15 amino acids. Trimming removed 7 bases from V and 6 bases from J; junction bases left unmatched: 9. The CDR3 DNA reads as TGTGCCAGTAATTTAGGGACAGGGGAGGTTCAGCCCCAGCATTTT. This gives the protein CASNLGTGEVQPQHF.

The V gene is TRBV29-1, the J gene TRBJ2-1; TRBD1 matches 11 bases. J lost 6 bases, V lost 1 base, and 2 bases had no gene match. CDR1 is SQVTM and CDR2 is ANQGSEA in the germline V gene. The CDR3 totals 14 residues. CDR3 loop: CSVEAGQGGNEQFF. As DNA, the CDR3 is TGCAGCGTTGAAGCGGGACAGGGGGGCAATGAGCAGTTCTTC.

This sequence joins TRBV4-1 and TRBJ2-3, with D possibly matching TRBD2 (6 bases). Deletions cut 0 bases from V and 0 bases from J, with 10 bases between. Germline assignment: CDR1 MGHRA and CDR2 YSYEKL. CDR3 length: 16 amino acids. The CDR3 DNA reads TGCGCCAGCAGCCAAGAGTTAGCGGCTAGCACAGATACGCAGTATTTT. This sequence encodes CASSQELAASTDTQYF.

The chain couples TRBV19 to TRBJ1-1; a possible D gene is TRBD1 (6 bases). This CDR3 is built from 14 residues. V was cut by 3 bases and J by 4 bases, with 12 bases left in between. Germline lookup yields CDR1 LNHDA and CDR2 SQIVND (reference sequence). CDR3 residues: CASSMVQGITEAFF. CDR3 DNA sequence: TGTGCCAGTAGTATGGTACAGGGTATCACTGAAGCTTTCTTT. The whole variable domain, filled in from reference TRBV19 and TRBJ1-1, reads DGGITQSPKYLFRKEGQNVTLSCEQNLNHDAMYWYRQDPGQGLRLIYYSQIVNDFQKGDIAEGYSVSREKKESFPLTVTSAQKNPTAFYLCASSMVQGITEAFFGQGTRLTVV.

This clone came up a few times. The same CDR3 also results from other DNA sequences found in this sample. The chain couples TRBV30 to TRBJ1-1; tentatively, D is TRBD1 (5 bases). Trimming removed 0 bases from V and 5 bases from J, with 10 bases in between. This CDR3 is built from 13 residues. CDR1 is GTSNPN and CDR2 is SVGIG in the germline V gene (reference sequence). Here the CDR3 reads CAWSVAGGTEAFF. The CDR3 coding sequence is TGTGCCTGGAGTGTGGCGGGGGGAACTGAAGCTTTCTTT.

The V gene is TRBV27, the J gene TRBJ2-2; possibly TRBD2 for D (6 bases). The CDR3 loop spans 17 amino acids. Deletions cut 2 bases from V and 3 bases from J, with 16 bases between. Germline values: CDR1 MNHEY, CDR2 SMNVEV (reference sequence). The CDR3 DNA reads TGTGCCAGCAGTTTAATTTTGTGGGGAGGCGACACCGGGGAGCTGTTTTTT. Translated, it gives CASSLILWGGDTGELFF.

J is TRBJ2-1 and V is TRBV4-3; 10 bases are a match to TRBD2. Germline V gene lookup returns CDR1 LGHNA and CDR2 YSLEER. CDR3 length equals 17 residues. The ends lost 0 bases at V and 4 bases at J; junction bases unmatched: 6. CDR3 coding DNA: TGCGCCAGCAGCCAAGATCGCTCTAGCGGGGGATACAATGAGCAGTTCTTC. Its protein is CASSQDRSSGGYNEQFF.

The chain joins TRBV6-5 to TRBJ1-1; D is perhaps TRBD1 (5 bases). CDR1 is MNHEY and CDR2 is SVGAGI in the germline V gene. Between the trimmed V and J ends, which lost 8 bases and 2 bases, there was a span of 12 bases. CDR3 length: 13 amino acids. CDR3 residues: CASGAGGNTEAFF. CDR3 coding DNA: TGTGCCAGCGGTGCGGGGGGAAACACTGAAGCTTTCTTT.

This rearrangement joins TRBV7-9 to TRBJ2-1; TRBD2 matches at 7 bases. The CDR3 totals 15 residues. CDR1 and CDR2 (germline): SEHNR, FQNEAQ (reference sequence). After removal of 1 base from V and 5 bases from J, the junction contained 5 bases not matched to a gene. This CDR3 reads CASSLVGAGHNEQFF. In DNA, the CDR3 is TGTGCCAGCAGCTTAGTCGGAGCGGGGCACAATGAGCAGTTCTTC.

The V gene is TRBV7-6, the J gene TRBJ2-1; TRBD1 agrees at 9 bases. The germline gives CDR1 SGHVS, CDR2 FNYEAQ. The V and J ends lost 4 bases and 4 bases, in that order; junction bases with no gene match: 5. This CDR3 is built from 15 residues. The CDR3 spells CASSSTGQGYNEQFF. In nucleotides, the CDR3 is TGTGCCAGCAGCTCCACGGGACAGGGATACAATGAGCAGTTCTTC.